The entry below describes one T cell receptor (beta chain). Its antigen is as yet unknown. This sample also contains other DNA sequences that code for the same CDR3. Replicate PCRs for sorted subsets used around 200 ng DNA; this equaled about 30,000 T cell genomes. Measured with immunoSEQ multiplex PCR; TCRdb has only the in-frame clones, and not every one. The top ten clones hold 0.13% of a sample with millions of clones, about 95% of them seen once. This record comes from a study of shared clonotypes between healthy human individuals. General study results and limits: Generally, naive subsets came out with larger estimated richness than memory subsets. Naive CD4 clonotype sharing across a few donors was about 5%. Specimens sampled were limited to blood, with tissue repertoires likely differing.

This CDR3 has 15 amino acids. The V gene's germline CDR1 is SGHRS and CDR2 YFSETQ. The ends were cut back, 4 bases at V and 0 bases at J, with 10 bases in the middle. The sequenced material came from naive CD4+ T cells sorted from blood. Subset given: CD45RA+ positively selected. This chain connects TRBV5-1 to TRBJ1-4; D is possibly TRBD1 (5 bases). This TCR came from a man aged 18 to 30 in good health. CDR3 DNA sequence: TGCGCCAGCAGCGCAGGGTCCGCAACTAATGAAAAACTGTTTTTT. Encoded protein: CASSAGSATNEKLFF.